A single sample gave rise to the 21 T cell receptor beta chains below, sequenced in a study of Ad26.COV2.S vaccination and SARS-CoV-2 variants. Clones were sequenced by immunoSEQ multiplex PCR, and TCRdb holds only the in-frame ones, with some missing. The sample holds 350,000 to 500,000 clones, approximately 89% seen once. Treatment specified: 15 to 20 received Ad26.COV2.S at low or high dose, single or two shots; about 5 received placebo; per-sample allocation not given. Vaccine and placebo recipients were sampled on day 63 after the first injection. This specimen consisted of peripheral blood, obtained in a trial of Ad26.COV2.S vaccine versus placebo. The receptors were sampled from a person aged 18-65 years who received the Ad26.COV2.S COVID-19 vaccine or a placebo.

The rearrangement links TRBV28 to TRBJ1-1; D not resolved. Germline lookup yields CDR1 MDHEN and CDR2 SYDVKM. Between the trimmed V and J ends, which lost 8 bases and 0 bases, there was a span of 7 bases. This CDR3 region has 12 residues. The CDR3 region has the DNA TGTGCCAGCTTTAGACTGAACACTGAAGCTTTCTTT. The encoded protein is CASFRLNTEAFF.

To note about this clone: At the DNA level, this CDR3 is encoded by other sequences in the same sample as well. The CDR3 loop is CASSPGPNYEQYV. The CDR3 DNA sequence: TGTGCCAGCAGCCCAGGACCAAACTACGAGCAGTACGTC. V is TRBV7-6 and J is TRBJ2-7; D gene uncertain. Germline loops: CDR1 SGHVS, CDR2 FNYEAQ. The CDR3 has 13 amino acids. V was trimmed by 5 bases and J by 3 bases, leaving 11 bases between them.

This chain connects TRBV7-2 to TRBJ2-3; 14 bases are a match to TRBD2. The CDR3 runs 16 residues. Germline CDR1 SGHTA, CDR2 FQGNSA. V trimming: 5 bases; J trimming: 4 bases; junction bases outside the gene matches: 5. CDR3 nucleotides: TGTGCCAGCAGCCAAGGACTAGCGGGAGGTGCAGATACGCAGTATTTT. Protein product: CASSQGLAGGADTQYF. Together with reference TRBV7-2 and TRBJ2-3, the CDR3 gives the full variable domain: GAGVSQSPSNKVTEKGKDVELRCDPISGHTALYWYRQSLGQGLEFLIYFQGNSAPDKSGLPSDRFSAERTGGSVSTLTIQRTQQEDSAVYLCASSQGLAGGADTQYFGPGTRLTVL.

The rearrangement links TRBV15 to TRBJ1-1; D is undetermined. Trimming stripped 0 bases from V and 2 bases from J, with 4 bases between. Per the germline V gene, CDR1 is LNHNV and CDR2 is YYDKDF (reference sequence). The CDR3 covers 13 residues. As DNA, the CDR3 is TGTGCCACCAGCAGAGATCCCAACACTGAAGCTTTCTTT. As protein: CATSRDPNTEAFF.

The chain is built from TRBV3-1 (or the pseudogene TRBV3-2) and TRBJ2-3; TRBD1 agrees at 8 bases. Trimming at V came to 4 bases and at J to 4 bases, leaving 7 bases not matched to a gene. The CDR3 has 15 residues. The V gene's germline CDR1 is LGHDT and CDR2 YNNKEL (reference sequence). The CDR3 protein is CASSPMTGAADTQYF. CDR3 nucleotides: TGTGCCAGCAGCCCGATGACAGGGGCCGCAGATACGCAGTATTTT.

The chain carries TRBV25-1 and TRBJ2-5; the D call may be TRBD1 or TRBD2 (5 bases each). Looked up from germline, CDR1 is MGHDK and CDR2 is SYGVNS. Trimming took 6 bases from V and 2 from J, leaving 16 bases between them. CDR3 size: 15 residues. The DNA for the CDR3 is TGTGCCAGCAGGATACCGGTTGGGGGACAAGAGACCCAGTACTTC. It encodes CASRIPVGGQETQYF. Full variable domain (missing parts from reference TRBV25-1 and TRBJ2-5): EADIYQTPRYLVIGTGKKITLECSQTMGHDKMYWYQQDPGMELHLIHYSYGVNSTEKGDLSSESTVSRIRTEHFPLTLESARPSHTSQYLCASRIPVGGQETQYFGPGTRLLVL.

The chain links TRBV18 to TRBJ2-7; D perhaps matches TRBD2 (5 bases). The CDR3 is 12 amino acids. V was clipped by 4 bases and J by 6 bases, with 10 bases between them. The V gene's germline CDR1 is KGHSH and CDR2 LQKENI. CDR3 region: CASSLARGEQYF. DNA for the CDR3: TGTGCCAGCTCACTCGCCCGGGGCGAGCAGTACTTC.

The J gene is TRBJ1-5, the V gene TRBV12-5; no clear D gene. The CDR3 consists of 13 residues. Germline values: CDR1 LGHNT, CDR2 FRNRAP. Trimming took off 6 bases at V and 2 bases at J, with 8 bases between the two ends. Written as DNA, the CDR3 is TGTGCTAGTGGATCCTCGGGCAATCAGCCCCAGCATTTT. Translating gives CASGSSGNQPQHF. Filled out from reference TRBV12-5 and TRBJ1-5, the complete variable domain reads DARVTQTPRHKVTEMGQEVTMRCQPILGHNTVFWYRQTMMQGLELLAYFRNRAPLDDSGMPKDRFSAEMPDATLATLKIQPSEPRDSAVYFCASGSSGNQPQHFGDGTRLSIL.

The CDR3, as DNA: TGTGCCAGCAGCTTGGCCAGACCTAACTATGGCTACACCTTC. It is translated as CASSLARPNYGYTF. The V and J genes are TRBV7-9 and TRBJ1-2, with unresolved D. From germline, CDR1 is SEHNR and CDR2 FQNEAQ (reference sequence). V was trimmed by 3 bases and J by 0 bases, leaving 8 bases between them. CDR3 length: 14 residues.

The V call is TRBV12-5, the J call TRBJ2-5, with no clear D. Germline V gene data show CDR1 as LGHNT and CDR2 as FRNRAP. This CDR3 region has 12 residues. Deletions cut 0 bases from V and 5 bases from J, with 4 bases between. The CDR3 here is CASGLVSETQYF. CDR3 sequence (DNA): TGTGCTAGTGGTTTGGTAAGCGAGACCCAGTACTTC.

This clone was recorded a few times. The chain uses TRBV28 and TRBJ1-5; TRBD1 matches 10 bases. The trim removed 3 bases at V and 6 bases at J, leaving 11 bases unmatched. The CDR3 runs to 17 residues. The germline gives CDR1 MDHEN, CDR2 SYDVKM. The chain's CDR3 is CASSFRDRGYDGQPQHF. In DNA, the CDR3 is TGTGCCAGCAGTTTTAGGGACAGGGGTTATGATGGTCAGCCCCAGCATTTT.

The sample holds a few counts of this clone. For the CDR3, the DNA is TGCGCCAGCAGCTGGGGGGCCGGAGGACATTACCAAGAGACCCAGTACTTC. Amino acids: CASSWGAGGHYQETQYF. The chain links TRBV5-1 to TRBJ2-5; D tentatively fits TRBD1 or TRBD2 (6 bases each). Germline V CDR1 and CDR2: SGHRS, YFSETQ. The V gene lost 3 bases and the J gene lost 0 bases, with 18 bases spanning the gap. This CDR3 has 17 residues.

The chain combines TRBV12-3 or TRBV12-4 with TRBJ1-4; D is uncertain. V lost 6 bases and J lost 8, with 13 bases in between. The CDR3 is made up of 13 amino acids. The CDR3 DNA reads TGTGCCAGCAGGAACCGCGCTGGCGAAAAACTGTTTTTT. It specifies CASRNRAGEKLFF.

The chain links TRBV4-2 to TRBJ2-2; no clear D gene. Germline V gene data show CDR1 as LGHNA and CDR2 as YNFKEQ. CDR3 size: 18 residues. The germline V and J ends were trimmed by 1 base and 2 bases, with 17 bases remaining between them. CDR3 DNA: TGTGCCAGCAGCCAAGGCGGCTTTCTTGTTGCTAACACCGGGGAGCTGTTTTTT. This codes for CASSQGGFLVANTGELFF.

The chain links TRBV18 to TRBJ2-3, with 7 bases identical to TRBD1. There are 16 residues in the CDR3. V lost 8 bases to trimming and J lost 1 base; unmatched junction nucleotides: 12. Germline values: CDR1 KGHSH, CDR2 LQKENI. DNA for the CDR3: TGTGCCAGCACAGGGGAGCCATCGCTTGGCACAGATACGCAGTATTTT. Translated, it gives CASTGEPSLGTDTQYF.

The chain is built from TRBV27 and TRBJ1-2; unclear D gene. Germline-derived CDR1 and CDR2 are MNHEY and SMNVEV (reference sequence). V was clipped by 2 bases and J by 8 bases, with 6 bases between them. CDR3 length: 11 residues. The CDR3 reads CASSLAPGYTF. CDR3 DNA sequence: TGTGCCAGCAGTTTAGCGCCCGGCTACACCTTC.

CDR3: CASNGPSPDTEAFF. Here the CDR3 DNA reads TGTGCCAGCAATGGACCGAGTCCGGACACTGAAGCTTTCTTT. This sequence joins TRBV6-5 and TRBJ1-1; D is undetermined. The CDR3 has 14 amino acids. V lost 7 bases to trimming and J lost 3 bases, with 15 bases between them. Per the germline V gene, CDR1 is MNHEY and CDR2 is SVGAGI.

The gene calls are TRBV28 and TRBJ1-2; D call uncertain. This CDR3 spans 12 amino acids. V was trimmed by 5 bases and J by 7 bases, leaving 11 bases between them. Per the germline V gene, CDR1 is MDHEN and CDR2 is SYDVKM. The CDR3 loop is CASSPQDRGYTF. The CDR3 coding sequence is TGTGCCAGCAGTCCACAAGACCGTGGCTACACCTTC.

V is TRBV6-5 and J is TRBJ1-2; possible D gene TRBD1, 5 bases. Trimming took 6 bases from V and 6 from J, leaving 20 bases between them. Germline V gene lookup returns CDR1 MNHEY and CDR2 SVGAGI. This CDR3 has 15 residues. The CDR3 sequence: CASSSFSRVVHGYTF. CDR3 nucleotides: TGTGCCAGCAGCTCCTTTTCCAGGGTCGTGCATGGCTACACCTTC.

This chain connects TRBV7-3 to TRBJ2-5, with 7 bases lining up with TRBD2. CDR1 is SGHTA, CDR2 FQGTGA, per germline. V lost 8 bases and J lost 2; bases outside the gene matches: 5. The CDR3 loop spans 13 amino acids. CDR3 in amino acids: CASGSGAQETQYF. CDR3 nucleotides: TGTGCCAGCGGAAGCGGGGCGCAAGAGACCCAGTACTTC.

The chain uses TRBV28 and TRBJ1-6, with TRBD1 as a possible D gene (5 bases). This CDR3 comprises 15 residues. V was shortened by 3 bases and J by 9 bases, with 15 bases between the two germline ends. The germline CDR1 and CDR2 sequences are MDHEN and SYDVKM. The CDR3 sequence is CASSFKAGSFSPLHF. CDR3 sequence (DNA): TGTGCCAGCAGTTTCAAGGCAGGGAGCTTTTCACCCCTCCACTTT.